Reported below is one TCR beta chain. This entry comes from a study of blood T cell repertoires in COVID-19. Assay: immunoSEQ multiplex PCR; the TCRdb copy retains only in-frame clones and omits some. The sample lists 300,000 to 350,000 clones; roughly 86% were seen once. Germline assignment: CDR1 SGHRS and CDR2 YFSETQ. CDR3 length: 15 amino acids. J was trimmed by 3 bases and V by 4 bases; bases with no gene match: 4. The V call is TRBV5-1, the J call TRBJ1-2, with TRBD1 matching over 12 bases. The sequence was collected from a woman aged 70-85 years with COVID-19, enrolled during active disease. The specimen was peripheral blood. CDR3 DNA sequence: TGCGCCAGCAGCCAGGGACAGGGGGCGGACTATGGCTACACCTTC. Protein product: CASSQGQGADYGYTF.